These T cell receptor beta chains were read from a single sample in a study of identical twins. MiXCR, run by TCRdb on the 5' RACE reads, gives a single entry per CDR3 protein. The data show some 300,000 distinct CDR3 sequences, with roughly an eighth seen just once and 7.2% held by the top ten. The data also belong to a second study, concerning yellow fever vaccine responses in identical twins.

Sequenced input: CD8+ T cells sorted from blood. Receptor source: a woman aged 18-29 years in good health. Both conserved end residues are part of each CDR3. Fields, in order: CDR3 protein, CDR3 DNA, J gene, CDR3 length, V gene, clone size, D gene. D genes are given only for firm matches. Clone size is not always given. Where it is, it says once, few, many or a class for expanded clones.

CDR3aa: CASSPRGLYNEQFF
CDR3nt: TGTGCCAGCAGCCCCCGGGGACTCTACAATGAGCAGTTCTTC
j_gene: TRBJ2-1
len: 14
v_gene: TRBV28
abundance: .
d_gene: .

CDR3aa: CASSFIGIYTEAFF
CDR3nt: TGTGCCAGCAGTTTTATCGGGATTTACACTGAAGCTTTCTTT
j_gene: TRBJ1-1
len: 14
v_gene: TRBV28
abundance: .
d_gene: .

CDR3aa: CASSPATNYGYTF
CDR3nt: TGTGCCAGCAGCCCAGCAACCAACTATGGCTACACCTTC
j_gene: TRBJ1-2
len: 13
v_gene: TRBV9
abundance: few
d_gene: .

CDR3aa: CSADREYTIYF
CDR3nt: TGCAGTGCGGATAGGGAATACACCATATATTTT
j_gene: TRBJ1-3
len: 11
v_gene: TRBV20-1
abundance: few
d_gene: .

CDR3aa: CASRGGQGEAGELFF
CDR3nt: TGTGCCAGCAGAGGGGGACAGGGGGAGGCCGGGGAGCTGTTTTTT
j_gene: TRBJ2-2
len: 15
v_gene: TRBV28
abundance: .
d_gene: TRBD1

CDR3aa: CASSVGGTAYNEQFF
CDR3nt: TGTGCCAGCAGCGTCGGGGGGACGGCCTACAATGAGCAGTTCTTC
j_gene: TRBJ2-1
len: 15
v_gene: TRBV11-2
abundance: few
d_gene: TRBD2

CDR3aa: CSVADIQGLAAVEQFF
CDR3nt: TGCAGCGTTGCGGACATCCAGGGACTAGCGGCGGTGGAGCAGTTCTTC
j_gene: TRBJ2-1
len: 16
v_gene: TRBV29-1
abundance: many
d_gene: TRBD2

CDR3aa: CASRPMARTPDTQYF
CDR3nt: TGTGCCAGCAGACCCATGGCACGGACCCCAGATACGCAGTATTTT
j_gene: TRBJ2-3
len: 15
v_gene: TRBV27
abundance: .
d_gene: .

CDR3aa: CASSVGDRAYGYTF
CDR3nt: TGTGCCAGCAGCGTAGGAGACAGGGCCTATGGCTACACCTTC
j_gene: TRBJ1-2
len: 14
v_gene: TRBV9
abundance: .
d_gene: TRBD1

CDR3aa: CASSQPGPGETQYF
CDR3nt: TGTGCCAGCAGCCAGCCGGGGCCGGGAGAGACCCAGTACTTC
j_gene: TRBJ2-5
len: 14
v_gene: TRBV3-1
abundance: .
d_gene: .

CDR3aa: CASSFHGTGNSYEQYF
CDR3nt: TGTGCCAGCAGCTTTCACGGGACAGGGAACTCCTACGAGCAGTACTTC
j_gene: TRBJ2-7
len: 16
v_gene: TRBV7-9
abundance: few
d_gene: TRBD1

CDR3aa: CASRLDGSYEQYF
CDR3nt: TGTGCCAGCAGGTTGGACGGAAGCTACGAGCAGTACTTC
j_gene: TRBJ2-7
len: 13
v_gene: TRBV2
abundance: few
d_gene: .

CDR3aa: CSVPGGRAIYEQYF
CDR3nt: TGCAGTGTCCCTGGCGGGAGGGCCATCTACGAGCAGTACTTC
j_gene: TRBJ2-7
len: 14
v_gene: TRBV20-1
abundance: .
d_gene: TRBD2

CDR3aa: CASSAGTHTGELFF
CDR3nt: TGCGCCAGCAGCGCCGGGACTCACACCGGGGAGCTGTTTTTT
j_gene: TRBJ2-2
len: 14
v_gene: TRBV4-1
abundance: few
d_gene: .

CDR3aa: CASAYGTGANQPQHF
CDR3nt: TGTGCCAGCGCCTACGGGACAGGGGCAAATCAGCCCCAGCATTTT
j_gene: TRBJ1-5
len: 15
v_gene: TRBV6-2/TRBV6-3
abundance: few
d_gene: TRBD1

CDR3aa: CASSSRTSGLNEQFF
CDR3nt: TGTGCCAGCAGCTCCCGGACTAGCGGGCTAAATGAGCAGTTCTTC
j_gene: TRBJ2-1
len: 15
v_gene: TRBV11-2
abundance: few
d_gene: TRBD2

CDR3aa: CAIKAGTRGPEVMNTEAFF
CDR3nt: TGTGCCATCAAGGCCGGGACAAGGGGCCCGGAGGTCATGAACACTGAAGCTTTCTTT
j_gene: TRBJ1-1
len: 19
v_gene: TRBV10-3
abundance: many
d_gene: .

CDR3aa: CSARLAAYNEQFF
CDR3nt: TGCAGTGCTAGGCTAGCGGCCTACAATGAGCAGTTCTTC
j_gene: TRBJ2-1
len: 13
v_gene: TRBV20-1
abundance: .
d_gene: TRBD2

CDR3aa: CASRTPSGREQFF
CDR3nt: TGTGCCAGCAGGACCCCTAGCGGGAGGGAGCAGTTCTTC
j_gene: TRBJ2-1
len: 13
v_gene: TRBV12-3/TRBV12-4
abundance: .
d_gene: TRBD2

CDR3aa: CATLPTGRTGELFF
CDR3nt: TGTGCCACTCTCCCGACAGGGCGGACCGGGGAGCTGTTTTTT
j_gene: TRBJ2-2
len: 14
v_gene: TRBV2
abundance: few
d_gene: TRBD1

CDR3aa: CASRRVSYNEQFF
CDR3nt: TGTGCCAGTAGAAGGGTCTCCTACAATGAGCAGTTCTTC
j_gene: TRBJ2-1
len: 13
v_gene: TRBV11-2
abundance: few
d_gene: .

CDR3aa: CASSFTAGGYEQYF
CDR3nt: TGTGCCAGCAGCTTTACTGCAGGGGGCTACGAGCAGTACTTC
j_gene: TRBJ2-7
len: 14
v_gene: TRBV13
abundance: .
d_gene: TRBD1

CDR3aa: CASSDVREWTDTQYF
CDR3nt: TGCGCCAGCAGTGATGTCCGGGAGTGGACAGATACGCAGTATTTT
j_gene: TRBJ2-3
len: 15
v_gene: TRBV10-1
abundance: .
d_gene: .

CDR3aa: CASSEFGRGQETQYF
CDR3nt: TGTGCCAGCAGTGAATTCGGGAGGGGTCAAGAGACCCAGTACTTC
j_gene: TRBJ2-5
len: 15
v_gene: TRBV25-1
abundance: few
d_gene: TRBD2

CDR3aa: CASSNKWTSETYEQYF
CDR3nt: TGTGCCAGCAGCAATAAATGGACTAGCGAGACCTACGAGCAGTACTTC
j_gene: TRBJ2-7
len: 16
v_gene: TRBV6-1
abundance: .
d_gene: TRBD2

CDR3aa: CASSQEGQGHTEAFF
CDR3nt: TGTGCCAGCAGCCAGGAAGGACAGGGGCACACTGAAGCTTTCTTT
j_gene: TRBJ1-1
len: 15
v_gene: TRBV4-2
abundance: few
d_gene: TRBD1

CDR3aa: CAIWNTEAFF
CDR3nt: TGTGCTATTTGGAACACTGAAGCTTTCTTT
j_gene: TRBJ1-1
len: 10
v_gene: TRBV2
abundance: .
d_gene: .

CDR3aa: CASSYSIYDRGHTGELFF
CDR3nt: TGTGCCAGCAGTTACTCGATCTACGACAGGGGGCATACCGGGGAGCTGTTTTTT
j_gene: TRBJ2-2
len: 18
v_gene: TRBV6-5
abundance: few
d_gene: TRBD1

CDR3aa: CASSDPGQGQKPGDTQYF
CDR3nt: TGTGCCAGCAGTGATCCGGGACAGGGACAAAAACCAGGGGATACGCAGTATTTT
j_gene: TRBJ2-3
len: 18
v_gene: TRBV25-1
abundance: .
d_gene: TRBD1

CDR3aa: CATSDPSGGDYNEQFF
CDR3nt: TGTGCCACCAGTGATCCCAGCGGGGGAGACTACAATGAGCAGTTCTTC
j_gene: TRBJ2-1
len: 16
v_gene: TRBV24-1
abundance: .
d_gene: TRBD2

CDR3aa: CATTPLAGSRETQYF
CDR3nt: TGTGCCACCACCCCACTAGCGGGATCGAGAGAGACCCAGTACTTC
j_gene: TRBJ2-5
len: 15
v_gene: TRBV15
abundance: .
d_gene: TRBD2

CDR3aa: CASSLTTSGGPGNEQFF
CDR3nt: TGTGCCAGCAGCTTAACGACTAGCGGGGGCCCCGGCAATGAGCAGTTCTTC
j_gene: TRBJ2-1
len: 17
v_gene: TRBV7-6
abundance: .
d_gene: TRBD2

CDR3aa: CASSEISRETQYF
CDR3nt: TGTGCCAGCAGTGAGATTTCACGAGAGACCCAGTACTTC
j_gene: TRBJ2-5
len: 13
v_gene: TRBV6-1
abundance: .
d_gene: .

CDR3aa: CASSLIWDRGPDTEAFF
CDR3nt: TGTGCCAGCAGTTTAATTTGGGACAGGGGGCCCGACACTGAAGCTTTCTTT
j_gene: TRBJ1-1
len: 17
v_gene: TRBV28
abundance: few
d_gene: TRBD1

CDR3aa: CASSPQGLSTDTQYF
CDR3nt: TGTGCCAGCAGCCCACAGGGGCTCAGCACAGATACGCAGTATTTT
j_gene: TRBJ2-3
len: 15
v_gene: TRBV9
abundance: few
d_gene: TRBD1

CDR3aa: CANSESGGSQETQYF
CDR3nt: TGTGCCAACAGTGAAAGCGGGGGTTCACAAGAGACCCAGTACTTC
j_gene: TRBJ2-5
len: 15
v_gene: TRBV6-4
abundance: few
d_gene: TRBD2

CDR3aa: CSVFSYNEQFF
CDR3nt: TGCAGCGTTTTCTCCTACAATGAGCAGTTCTTC
j_gene: TRBJ2-1
len: 11
v_gene: TRBV29-1
abundance: few
d_gene: .

CDR3aa: CASSLGEKPYNEQFF
CDR3nt: TGTGCCAGCAGCTTAGGAGAGAAACCCTACAATGAGCAGTTCTTC
j_gene: TRBJ2-1
len: 15
v_gene: TRBV5-6
abundance: few
d_gene: .

CDR3aa: CASSQDAGGRIDTQYF
CDR3nt: TGTGCCAGCAGCCAAGACGCGGGGGGGCGAATAGATACGCAGTATTTT
j_gene: TRBJ2-3
len: 16
v_gene: TRBV3-1
abundance: many
d_gene: TRBD2

CDR3aa: CASSQGGGDPWDEQFF
CDR3nt: TGTGCCAGCAGCCAAGGGGGGGGGGACCCTTGGGATGAGCAGTTCTTC
j_gene: TRBJ2-1
len: 16
v_gene: TRBV4-2
abundance: few
d_gene: TRBD2

CDR3aa: CASSLGRQMAEETQYF
CDR3nt: TGTGCCAGCAGCTTGGGCAGGCAAATGGCGGAAGAGACCCAGTACTTC
j_gene: TRBJ2-5
len: 16
v_gene: TRBV5-6
abundance: few
d_gene: .

CDR3aa: CSVAPARGGTEAFF
CDR3nt: TGCAGCGTTGCACCCGCCAGGGGTGGGACTGAAGCTTTCTTT
j_gene: TRBJ1-1
len: 14
v_gene: TRBV29-1
abundance: many
d_gene: .

CDR3aa: CASSPSGSNEQYF
CDR3nt: TGTGCCAGCAGTCCTAGCGGGAGTAACGAGCAGTACTTC
j_gene: TRBJ2-7
len: 13
v_gene: TRBV27
abundance: few
d_gene: TRBD2

CDR3aa: CASSEGPHTDTQYF
CDR3nt: TGTGCCAGCAGTGAGGGACCTCACACAGATACGCAGTATTTT
j_gene: TRBJ2-3
len: 14
v_gene: TRBV2
abundance: .
d_gene: .

CDR3aa: CASSRIRLGTEAFF
CDR3nt: TGTGCCAGCAGTCGCATTCGACTGGGGACTGAAGCTTTCTTT
j_gene: TRBJ1-1
len: 14
v_gene: TRBV7-9
abundance: few
d_gene: .

CDR3aa: CASALGTGYYEQYF
CDR3nt: TGTGCCAGCGCGTTGGGGACAGGGTACTACGAGCAGTACTTC
j_gene: TRBJ2-7
len: 14
v_gene: TRBV7-9
abundance: few
d_gene: TRBD1

CDR3aa: CATSDGPSAEYYDGQYF
CDR3nt: TGTGCCACCAGTGACGGACCGTCCGCTGAATACTACGATGGGCAGTACTTC
j_gene: TRBJ2-7
len: 17
v_gene: TRBV24-1
abundance: .
d_gene: .

CDR3aa: CATSKSSGPDTQYF
CDR3nt: TGTGCCACCAGCAAGTCTAGCGGTCCAGATACGCAGTATTTT
j_gene: TRBJ2-3
len: 14
v_gene: TRBV15
abundance: few
d_gene: TRBD2

CDR3aa: CAISVGLAGGDTGELFF
CDR3nt: TGTGCCATCAGTGTTGGACTAGCGGGGGGTGACACCGGGGAGCTGTTTTTT
j_gene: TRBJ2-2
len: 17
v_gene: TRBV10-3
abundance: .
d_gene: TRBD2

CDR3aa: CASSYQTGALDGYTF
CDR3nt: TGTGCCAGCAGCTACCAGACAGGGGCGTTGGATGGCTACACCTTC
j_gene: TRBJ1-2
len: 15
v_gene: TRBV6-5
abundance: few
d_gene: TRBD1